Each of the 30 T cell receptor beta chains below was sequenced from the same sample in a study of blood T cell repertoires in COVID-19. This table comes from immunoSEQ multiplex PCR, and its TCRdb copy is limited to in-frame clones, with some not included. In the table there are approximately 670,000 clones, around 90% of which are singletons. The specimen was peripheral blood. The receptors shown here come from a woman under 30 with acute or convalescent COVID-19.

This sequence joins TRBV11-2 and TRBJ2-1, with 8 positions matching TRBD1. Germline loops: CDR1 SGHAT, CDR2 FQNNGV. V shed 1 base, J shed 9 bases, and the junction held 17 bases outside the gene matches. CDR3 length: 18 residues. Here the CDR3 DNA reads TGTGCCAGCAGCTTAGCCTTCCCTCGACAGGGGAAATCTGGTGAGCAGTTCTTC. Translated: CASSLAFPRQGKSGEQFF.

This chain links TRBV12-3 or TRBV12-4 with TRBJ1-2; no clear D gene. Trimming removed 8 bases at V and 4 bases at J, with 11 bases between. The CDR3 loop spans 12 amino acids. The CDR3 sequence is CASESTPYGYTF. Here the CDR3 DNA reads TGTGCCAGCGAGTCAACCCCCTATGGCTACACCTTC.

The chain recombines TRBV6-5 with TRBJ2-1; unclear D gene. CDR1 and CDR2 (germline): MNHEY, SVGAGI. V was pared by 5 bases and J by 10 bases, with 9 bases between. The CDR3 sequence is 11 residues long. CDR3 nucleotide sequence: TGTGCCAGCAGTAACTTACGGGAGCAGTTCTTC. Its translation: CASSNLREQFF.

The J gene is TRBJ2-7, the V gene TRBV12-5; 9 bases line up with TRBD2. Germline CDR1 is LGHNT and CDR2 is FRNRAP. After removal of 8 bases from V and 0 bases from J, the junction contained 5 bases not matched to a gene. This CDR3 comprises 14 residues. The CDR3 spells CASNSGGSSYEQYF. The CDR3 region has the DNA TGTGCTAGTAATAGCGGGGGCTCCTCCTACGAGCAGTACTTC.

V is TRBV5-6 and J is TRBJ2-7; 9 bases match TRBD1. CDR3 length: 13 amino acids. The ends lost 3 bases at V and 4 bases at J; junction bases unmatched: 2. Per the germline V gene, CDR1 is SGHDT and CDR2 is YYEEEE. The CDR3 is CASSWGQGYEQYF. DNA of the CDR3: TGTGCCAGCAGCTGGGGACAGGGTTACGAGCAGTACTTC.

The genes are TRBV5-3 and TRBJ2-7, with 7 bases identical to TRBD1. TRBV5-3 is reported as an ORF; its role is uncertain. V shed 7 bases, J shed 8 bases, and the junction held 12 bases outside the gene matches. The length of the CDR3 is 13 residues. The CDR3 nucleotides read TGTGCCAGACGACGACAGGGAGATACGAAGCAGTACTTC. Protein: CARRRQGDTKQYF.

The chain couples TRBV19 to TRBJ1-1; D is possibly TRBD1 (5 bases). V was cut by 0 bases and J by 0 bases, with 14 bases left in between. Germline V gene data show CDR1 as LNHDA and CDR2 as SQIVND (reference sequence). The length of the CDR3 is 17 residues. The DNA for the CDR3 is TGTGCCAGTAGTATAGATTTCGGGGGATCTATGAACACTGAAGCTTTCTTT. Its translation: CASSIDFGGSMNTEAFF.

The chain links TRBV9 to TRBJ2-7, with D perhaps matching TRBD1 (6 bases). The CDR3 has 15 residues. Germline-derived CDR1 and CDR2 are SGDLS and YYNGEE. Trimming took 1 base from V and 4 from J, leaving 15 bases between them. CDR3 DNA sequence: TGTGCCAGCAGCGTAAAGGCAGGGGTTTCGTACGAGCAGTACTTC. It is translated as CASSVKAGVSYEQYF.

The V gene is TRBV18, the J gene TRBJ2-1, with no clear D. Germline CDR1 reads KGHSH; CDR2 reads LQKENI. V gave up 4 bases and J gave up 0 bases, with 13 bases separating them. The CDR3 spans 16 residues. Written as DNA, the CDR3 is TGTGCCAGCTCACTACCTACTGCCTACTCCTACAATGAGCAGTTCTTC. Amino acid sequence: CASSLPTAYSYNEQFF.

This clone appeared a single time. The CDR3 loop is CAISELGQENTEAFF. The CDR3 DNA reads TGTGCCATCAGTGAGTTGGGGCAGGAGAACACTGAAGCTTTCTTT. The chain recombines TRBV10-3 with TRBJ1-1, with D possibly TRBD1 on 5 matching bases. V lost 1 base and J lost 1, with 10 bases in between. The CDR3 has 15 residues. Looked up from germline, CDR1 is ENHRY and CDR2 is SYGVKD.

J is TRBJ1-5 and V is TRBV7-9; D remains unclear. CDR1 and CDR2 (germline): SEHNR, FQNEAQ (reference sequence). This CDR3 is built from 12 residues. V lost 5 bases and J lost 6, with 8 bases in between. The CDR3 region is CASSHLGQPQHF. The CDR3 DNA sequence: TGTGCCAGCAGCCACCTAGGTCAGCCCCAGCATTTT.

Only one count was recorded for this clone. This chain's CDR3 is CASSKNSGGAAGELFF. CDR3 DNA: TGTGCCAGCAGCAAAAATAGCGGGGGGGCCGCCGGGGAGCTGTTTTTT. This chain joins TRBV7-2 and TRBJ2-2, with 11 bases matching TRBD2. Germline V lookup: CDR1 SGHTA, CDR2 FQGNSA. After removal of 5 bases from V and 6 bases from J, the junction contained 8 bases not matched to a gene. The CDR3 length is 16 residues.

The genes are TRBV14 and TRBJ2-7, with a possible D match to TRBD1 (5 bases). The CDR3 is made up of 18 amino acids. CDR1 SGHDN and CDR2 FVKESK come from the germline V gene. Trimming took 2 bases from V and 0 from J, leaving 20 bases between them. The CDR3 is CASSQLKKGVGSSYEQYF. The CDR3 DNA is TGTGCCAGCAGCCAACTAAAGAAAGGGGTGGGCAGCTCCTACGAGCAGTACTTC.

This rearrangement joins TRBV5-1 to TRBJ2-1; 9 bases align to TRBD2. Losses at the gene ends were 1 base for V and 8 bases for J; bases not matched to a gene: 4. Germline CDR1 reads SGHRS; CDR2 reads YFSETQ. The CDR3 has 14 residues. Written as DNA, the CDR3 is TGCGCCAGCAGCTTGATAGCGGGGGAAGATGAGCAGTTCTTC. Encoded protein: CASSLIAGEDEQFF.

The rearrangement links TRBV7-9 to TRBJ2-1, with unresolved D. Between the trimmed V and J ends, which lost 1 base and 0 bases, there was a span of 7 bases. Germline V lookup: CDR1 SEHNR, CDR2 FQNEAQ (reference sequence). This CDR3 has 15 amino acids. The CDR3 sequence is CASSLGGASYNEQFF. Written as DNA, the CDR3 is TGTGCCAGCAGCTTAGGCGGCGCCTCCTACAATGAGCAGTTCTTC.

This chain uses TRBV7-9 with TRBJ2-1, with 8 positions matching TRBD1. V was clipped by 7 bases and J by 0 bases; unmatched bases: 8. This CDR3 comprises 16 residues. Germline V gene lookup returns CDR1 SEHNR and CDR2 FQNEAQ (reference sequence). CDR3 protein: CASTKGQASSYNEQFF. The CDR3 region has the DNA TGTGCCAGCACCAAGGGACAGGCGAGCTCCTACAATGAGCAGTTCTTC. Drawing the rest from reference TRBV7-9 and TRBJ2-1, the complete variable domain is DTGVSQNPRHKITKRGQNVTFRCDPISEHNRLYWYRQTLGQGPEFLTYFQNEAQLEKSRLLSDRFSAERPKGSFSTLEIQRTEQGDSAMYLCASTKGQASSYNEQFFGPGTRLTVL.

The V call is TRBV9, the J call TRBJ1-1; 8 bases line up with TRBD1. Germline V gives CDR1 SGDLS, CDR2 YYNGEE. The V and J ends lost 6 bases and 0 bases, in that order; junction bases with no gene match: 22. This CDR3 spans 20 amino acids. The CDR3 is CASNHNHLAGQGDMNTEAFF. The DNA for the CDR3 is TGTGCCAGCAACCATAACCACTTAGCTGGACAGGGCGACATGAACACTGAAGCTTTCTTT.

This clone was seen a few times. The chain recombines TRBV24-1 with TRBJ1-2, with TRBD1 matching 11 bases. CDR3 length equals 19 residues. The J segment lost 2 bases and the V segment lost 2 bases, leaving 12 bases of the junction unmatched. Germline V gene data show CDR1 as KGHDR and CDR2 as SFDVKD. CDR3 in amino acids: CATSDSSGQGAKSNYGYTF. The CDR3 DNA follows: TGTGCCACCAGTGATTCCTCTGGACAGGGGGCAAAAAGCAACTATGGCTACACCTTC.

The chain employs TRBV19 and TRBJ2-1; TRBD1 agrees at 9 bases. V gave up 3 bases and J gave up 5 bases; unmatched junction bases: 14. Per the germline V gene, CDR1 is LNHDA and CDR2 is SQIVND (reference sequence). The CDR3 runs to 18 residues. The DNA of the CDR3 is TGTGCCAGTAGTATTGAGGTACAGGGGGCCCTATCGGACAATGAGCAGTTCTTC. Protein sequence: CASSIEVQGALSDNEQFF.

The V and J genes are TRBV6-2 or TRBV6-3 and TRBJ2-7, with 7 bases lining up with TRBD1. J was trimmed by 3 bases and V by 5 bases; bases with no gene match: 7. Germline values: CDR1 MNHEY, CDR2 SVGEGT. The CDR3 consists of 14 residues. The DNA of the CDR3 is TGTGCCAGCAGTCAAGGGGACAGAATCTACGAGCAGTACTTC. Translated, it gives CASSQGDRIYEQYF.

The V and J genes are TRBV18 and TRBJ1-4, with D maybe TRBD1 (6 bases). The V end was cut by 5 bases, the J end by 4 bases, with 11 bases between. CDR3 length equals 14 residues. Looked up from germline, CDR1 is KGHSH and CDR2 is LQKENI. The CDR3 loop reads CASSIGQRNEKLFF. The CDR3 nucleotides are TGTGCCAGCTCAATCGGACAGCGTAATGAAAAACTGTTTTTT.

The chain joins TRBV18 to TRBJ1-1; 8 bases align to TRBD1. The CDR3 loop spans 15 amino acids. Trimming at V came to 9 bases and at J to 1 base, leaving 10 bases not matched to a gene. The germline V gene has CDR1 KGHSH and CDR2 LQKENI. The CDR3 sequence is CASHQGASGNTEAFF. Here the CDR3 DNA reads TGTGCCAGTCATCAGGGGGCGTCGGGGAACACTGAAGCTTTCTTT.

The V gene is TRBV30, the J gene TRBJ1-5; D is uncertain. The CDR3 spans 13 residues. Germline assignment: CDR1 GTSNPN and CDR2 SVGIG (reference sequence). V was cut by 0 bases and J by 7 bases, with 10 bases left in between. CDR3 in amino acids: CAWSVRDGQPQHF. The CDR3 DNA reads as TGTGCCTGGAGTGTACGGGATGGCCAGCCCCAGCATTTT. The full variable domain, its missing parts supplied by reference TRBV30 and TRBJ1-5, is SQTIHQWPATLVQPVGSPLSLECTVEGTSNPNLYWYRQAAGRGLQLLFYSVGIGQISSEVPQNLSASRPQDRQFILSSKKLLLSDSGFYLCAWSVRDGQPQHFGDGTRLSIL.

This clone has just one count. The rearrangement joins TRBV9 to TRBJ1-1; D might be TRBD1 (5 bases). This CDR3 comprises 14 residues. V dropped 4 bases and J dropped 10 bases, with 20 bases sitting between them. Germline V gene sequence: CDR1 SGDLS, CDR2 YYNGEE. The CDR3 region is CASSSNPRGLAAFF. As DNA, the CDR3 is TGTGCCAGCAGCTCCAACCCCCGGGGGTTGGCAGCTTTCTTT. Together with reference TRBV9 and TRBJ1-1, the CDR3 gives the full variable domain: DSGVTQTPKHLITATGQRVTLRCSPRSGDLSVYWYQQSLDQGLQFLIQYYNGEERAKGNILERFSAQQFPDLHSELNLSSLELGDSALYFCASSSNPRGLAAFFGQGTRLTVV.

This rearrangement joins TRBV27 to TRBJ1-3; 8 bases agree with TRBD1. The germline CDR1 and CDR2 sequences are MNHEY and SMNVEV (reference sequence). V was pared by 8 bases and J by 0 bases, with 15 bases of the junction left unmatched. CDR3 length: 18 amino acids. CDR3 region: CASLPWGTGVGSGNTIYF. The CDR3 DNA sequence: TGTGCCAGCTTACCCTGGGGGACAGGAGTCGGCTCTGGAAACACCATATATTTT.

The rearrangement uses TRBV6-1 and TRBJ1-1, with TRBD1 as a possible D gene (5 bases). This CDR3 spans 12 amino acids. CDR1 and CDR2 from the germline V gene are MNHNS and SASEGT. Trimming cost V 7 bases and J 5 bases, with 11 bases left between them. CDR3 sequence reads: CASIKEGTEAFF. Here the CDR3 DNA reads TGTGCCAGCATAAAGGAGGGGACTGAAGCTTTCTTT.

The chain couples TRBV5-4 to TRBJ2-2, with TRBD2 matching over 9 bases. V lost 2 bases and J lost 8; bases outside the gene matches: 7. The germline CDR1 and CDR2 sequences are SGHNT and YYREEE (reference sequence). This CDR3 contains 15 residues. CDR3 loop: CASSFSGRGTGELFF. The CDR3 nucleotides read TGTGCCAGCAGCTTTAGCGGGAGAGGAACAGGGGAGCTGTTTTTT.

The J gene is TRBJ1-6, the V gene TRBV10-3; 10 nucleotides line up with TRBD1. V gave up 11 bases and J gave up 4 bases; unmatched junction bases: 5. This CDR3 is 14 amino acids long. Germline V lookup: CDR1 ENHRY, CDR2 SYGVKD. CDR3 nucleotides: TGTGCCGGCTCGGGACAGGGGTATAATTCACCCCTCCACTTT. It codes for CAGSGQGYNSPLHF.

The genes are TRBV18 and TRBJ1-1; 12 bases line up with TRBD1. With V trimmed by 3 bases and J by 6 bases, 5 bases remained unmatched. CDR1 KGHSH and CDR2 LQKENI come from the germline V gene. There are 15 residues in the CDR3. CDR3 sequence (DNA): TGTGCCAGCTCACCCCAGGGGACAGGGGGCTCTGAAGCTTTCTTT. This sequence encodes CASSPQGTGGSEAFF. Complete variable domain (other parts from reference TRBV18 and TRBJ1-1): NAGVMQNPRHLVRRRGQEARLRCSPMKGHSHVYWYRQLPEEGLKFMVYLQKENIIDESGMPKERFSAEFPKEGPSILRIQQVVRGDSAAYFCASSPQGTGGSEAFFGQGTRLTVV.

The rearrangement joins TRBV30 to TRBJ1-5, with a weak D call TRBD1 (5 bases). The CDR3 consists of 13 residues. Germline loops: CDR1 GTSNPN, CDR2 SVGIG (reference sequence). In DNA form, the CDR3 reads TGTGCTTGCTCAGGGTTTAGCAATCAGCCCCAGCATTTT. Residues: CACSGFSNQPQHF.